This T cell receptor (beta chain) appears in the sequencing data of a study of cytomegalovirus exposure and HLA in healthy donors. 60 Vbeta and 13 Jbeta primers were used in PCR. Authors' methods: Later reanalysis found roughly 80 million unique TCR beta chains, roughly 10 million of them shared. Clones were sequenced by immunoSEQ multiplex PCR, and TCRdb holds only the in-frame ones, with some missing. V and J calls and clone size come straight from that table; D and trimming were deduced from the DNA. The table has around 150,000 clones, over 70% seen once; the top ten hold roughly 7.5%. As regards this clone: What it binds is unknown.

The V end was cut by 1 base, the J end by 3 bases, with 9 bases between. The CDR3 is 15 amino acids. Germline CDR1 reads SGHVS; CDR2 reads FNYEAQ. Points from the study as a whole: Cytomegalovirus-associated status was assigned to about 170 TCR beta chains. HLA alleles showed associations with around 15,000 TCR beta sequences in a later analysis, at a 0.05 false discovery rate.

This sequence joins TRBV7-6 and TRBJ1-4; D may be TRBD1 (6 bases). Material for sequencing was PBMCs. The origin of this receptor is a male donor in good health and CMV-seropositive. The CDR3 region is CASSLVGAANEKLFF. CDR3 bases: TGTGCCAGCAGCTTAGTGGGGGCAGCTAATGAAAAACTGTTTTTT.